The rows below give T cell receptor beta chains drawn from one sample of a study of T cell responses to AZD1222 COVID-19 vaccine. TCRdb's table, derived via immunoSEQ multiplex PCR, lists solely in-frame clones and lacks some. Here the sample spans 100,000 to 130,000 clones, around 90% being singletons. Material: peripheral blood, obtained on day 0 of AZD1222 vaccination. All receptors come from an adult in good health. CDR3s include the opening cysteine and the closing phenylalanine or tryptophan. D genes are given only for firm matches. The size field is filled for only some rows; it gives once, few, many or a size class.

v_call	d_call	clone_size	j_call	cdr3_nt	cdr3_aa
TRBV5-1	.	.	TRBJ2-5	TGCGCCAGCAGCTTGAGCCGGTCGGTCCAAGAGACCCAGTACTTC	CASSLSRSVQETQYF
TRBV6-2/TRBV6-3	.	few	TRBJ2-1	TGTGCCAGCAGTTACTACGGAACTAGCTCCTACAATGAGCAGTTCTTC	CASSYYGTSSYNEQFF
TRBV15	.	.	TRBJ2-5	TGTGCCACCAGCGTACATCAGGGCCAAGAGACCCAGTACTTC	CATSVHQGQETQYF
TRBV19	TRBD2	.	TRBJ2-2	TGTGCCAGTAGTATGAGGACTAGCGGGGGGGCTGTGGAGCTGTTTTTT	CASSMRTSGGAVELFF
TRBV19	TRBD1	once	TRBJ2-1	TGTGCCAGTAGTATAGGGCCAGGGGGCAACTACAATGAGCAGTTCTTC	CASSIGPGGNYNEQFF
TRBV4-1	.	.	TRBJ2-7	TGCGCCAGCAGCAATAGTGGCCCAGGGCTAACGACTTCTTCCTACGAGCAGTACTTC	CASSNSGPGLTTSSYEQYF
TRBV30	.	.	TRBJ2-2	TGTGCCTGCCCCACAGGGAACACCGGGGAGCTGTTTTTT	CACPTGNTGELFF
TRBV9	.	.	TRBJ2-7	TGTGCCAGCAGCGCCTCCAGGGCTCCCTACGAGCAGTACTTC	CASSASRAPYEQYF
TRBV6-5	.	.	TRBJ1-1	TGTGCCAGCAGTTACAATCGGGTTGCCACTGAAGCTTTCTTT	CASSYNRVATEAFF
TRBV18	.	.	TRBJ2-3	TGTGCCAGCTCACCCGCGTTAGATACGCAGTATTTT	CASSPALDTQYF
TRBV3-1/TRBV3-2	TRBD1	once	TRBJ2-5	TGTGCCAGCAGCCAAGAGGACAGGGACCCCGGGACCCAGTACTTC	CASSQEDRDPGTQYF
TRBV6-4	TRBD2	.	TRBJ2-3	TGTGCCACCGCTAAAGCGGGAGGGAGCACAGATACGCAGTATTTT	CATAKAGGSTDTQYF
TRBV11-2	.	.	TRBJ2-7	TGTGCCAGCAGCTTATTGAGGGGCGGGTTGGACGAGCAGTACTTC	CASSLLRGGLDEQYF
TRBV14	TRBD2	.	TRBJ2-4	TGTGCCAGCAGCCAAGGCTTCCTAGCGGGCGGGCTAGCCAAAAACATTCAGTACTTC	CASSQGFLAGGLAKNIQYF
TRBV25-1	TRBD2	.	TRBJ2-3	TGTGCCAGCAGCGGGAGGAACACAGATACGCAGTATTTT	CASSGRNTDTQYF
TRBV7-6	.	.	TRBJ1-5	TGTGCCAGCAGCTTAGAGAGCAGGGACGAAAATCAGCCCCAGCATTTT	CASSLESRDENQPQHF
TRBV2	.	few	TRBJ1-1	TGTGCCAGCAGTGAATGGGGGGGCCGTGGCACTGAAGCTTTCTTT	CASSEWGGRGTEAFF
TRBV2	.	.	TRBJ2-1	TGTGCCAGCAGTGAAGCGCTTGGCGGAATCTCCTACAATGAGCAGTTCTTC	CASSEALGGISYNEQFF
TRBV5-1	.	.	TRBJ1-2	TGCGCCAGCAGCTTGGGCCTACTTGGCTATGGCTACACCTTC	CASSLGLLGYGYTF
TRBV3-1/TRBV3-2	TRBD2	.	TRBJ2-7	TGTGCCAGCAAGGAGCGGGAGGGCTCCTACGAGCAGTACTTC	CASKEREGSYEQYF
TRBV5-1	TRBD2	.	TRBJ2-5	TGCGCCAGCAGCTTTGGCCTTACCGGGACTAGCGGGGGCCCAGGGGAGACCCAGTACTTC	CASSFGLTGTSGGPGETQYF